This is a list of T cell receptor beta chains from one sample in a study of ipilimumab plus nivolumab after autologous stem cell transplantation. Sequencing used immunoSEQ multiplex PCR; TCRdb keeps in-frame clones, though not all of them. Altogether a few thousand clones are present, around 73% being singletons, with the ten largest covering 28%. The sample here was PBMCs, taken in a trial of ipilimumab plus nivolumab as post-transplant consolidation. The source is a male donor with multiple myeloma. Both conserved end residues are part of each CDR3. A D gene is named only where the DNA matches it firmly. For some rows the clone size is stated as once, few or many, or as a class when expanded; others skip it.

j_call v_call clone_size d_call cdr3_nt cdr3_aa
TRBJ2-7 TRBV28 - TRBD1 TGTGCCAGCGGGGGACAGGGGGGGCTCGAGCAGTACTTC CASGGQGGLEQYF
TRBJ2-5 TRBV5-1 - - TGCGCCAGCAGCTTGGGGGTAGGTCGTCAAGAGACCCAGTACTTC CASSLGVGRQETQYF
TRBJ1-4 TRBV7-6 - TRBD1 TGTGCCAGCAGCCCACCCGGGACAGGGTACGAAAAGCTGTTTTTT CASSPPGTGYEKLFF
TRBJ2-5 TRBV15 - - TGTGCCACCAGCAGAGATATGGGGAGTTATCAAGAGACCCAGTACTTC CATSRDMGSYQETQYF
TRBJ2-7 TRBV9 - - TGTGCCAGCAGCGTGGGTCAGGGGTACTACGAGCAGTACTTC CASSVGQGYYEQYF
TRBJ1-5 TRBV28 once - TGTGCCAGCAGCCCCGGGGGTACAGGGCCGAGTCAGCCCCAGCATTTT CASSPGGTGPSQPQHF
TRBJ1-4 TRBV19 - - TGTGCCAGTAGTAAAAGGACGGATAATGAAAAACTGTTTTTT CASSKRTDNEKLFF
TRBJ1-2 TRBV30 - TRBD1 TGTGCCTTTACACAGGGGGCGCATCGCGGCTACACCTTC CAFTQGAHRGYTF
TRBJ2-7 TRBV10-2 once TRBD2 TGCGCCACGCGCGGGGCGGGAGCATACGAGCAGTACTTC CATRGAGAYEQYF
TRBJ2-7 TRBV6-4 - - TGTGCCAGCAGTGGACGACAGCAAACCTACGAGCAGTACTTC CASSGRQQTYEQYF
TRBJ2-3 TRBV7-3 few - TGTGCCAGCAGCCAGGGAGGCGGAACAGATACGCAGTATTTT CASSQGGGTDTQYF
TRBJ2-7 TRBV18 - TRBD1 TGTGCCAGCTCAAACCAAATTGTGAGTGGGACAGGGCGTTTGTACGAGCAGTACTTC CASSNQIVSGTGRLYEQYF
TRBJ1-2 TRBV28 - TRBD1 TGTGCCAGCAGTTTATCAGGGGGATATAACTATGGCTACACCTTC CASSLSGGYNYGYTF
TRBJ1-6 TRBV7-3 - TRBD1 TGTGCCAGCAGCTTGGGAGGGGGGACAGGGGACTATCCCCTCCACTTT CASSLGGGTGDYPLHF
TRBJ1-2 TRBV10-2 - - TGCGCCAGCAACTCAAGGGACGGGACGGGGGGCTACACCTTC CASNSRDGTGGYTF
TRBJ1-2 TRBV7-2 medium-sized TRBD1 TGTGCCAGCAGCCCAGGGGGCGGCCCTTATGGCTACACCTTC CASSPGGGPYGYTF
TRBJ1-2 TRBV5-6 - TRBD1 TGTGCCAGCAGCTTGCCGGGACAGGGCGAGGGAGAGTATGGCTACACCTTC CASSLPGQGEGEYGYTF
TRBJ2-5 TRBV6-5 - - TGTGCCACCGCGCAGACCCAAGAGACCCAGTACTTC CATAQTQETQYF
TRBJ1-2 TRBV19 - - TGTGCCAGTAGTGACAGGAACTATGGCTACACCTTC CASSDRNYGYTF
TRBJ2-3 TRBV11-2 - TRBD2 TGTGCCAGCAGCTTGTGGCTAGCGGGGAGGACAGATACGCAGTATTTT CASSLWLAGRTDTQYF
TRBJ1-1 TRBV7-9 - - TGTGCCAGCAGCTTGGACGGCACTGAAGCTTTCTTT CASSLDGTEAFF
TRBJ2-3 TRBV7-9 - TRBD2 TGTGCCAGCAGCCCGACTAGCGGGATAAGCACAGATACGCAGTATTTT CASSPTSGISTDTQYF
TRBJ1-2 TRBV6-4 - - TGTGCCAGCAGTGACGGGACGACCTATGGCTACACCTTC CASSDGTTYGYTF
TRBJ2-5 TRBV15 - TRBD2 TGTGCCACCAGCAGAGATAGTGCGGTCGGGGGGGGAGAGACCCAGTACTTC CATSRDSAVGGGETQYF
TRBJ2-1 TRBV5-1 - TRBD2 TGCGCCAGCAGCAAGGTAGCGGGACCCTACAATGAGCAGTTCTTC CASSKVAGPYNEQFF
TRBJ2-7 TRBV4-3 - - TGCGCCAGCAGCCAAGAGGCACGGGGGTTCCCCTACGAGCAGTACTTC CASSQEARGFPYEQYF
TRBJ2-7 TRBV6-1 - TRBD1 TGTGCCAGCAGTGAAGAGGGACAGGGGGCCGACGAGCAGTACTTC CASSEEGQGADEQYF
TRBJ1-1 TRBV2 - - TGTGCCAGCAGTTCAGGACTTGAAGCTTTCTTT CASSSGLEAFF
TRBJ1-5 TRBV18 - - TGTGCCAGCTCAGGGGGGTCAAATAGCAATCAGCCCCAGCATTTT CASSGGSNSNQPQHF
TRBJ2-7 TRBV5-5 - - TGTGCCAGCAACACGTTACATGACAGAGCGTCCGAGCAGTACTTC CASNTLHDRASEQYF
TRBJ2-1 TRBV9 medium-sized - TGTGCCAGCAGCGTAGCCGCGGTCTCCTACAATGAGCAGTTCTTC CASSVAAVSYNEQFF
TRBJ1-1 TRBV14 medium-sized - TGTGCCAGCAGCCTTTCGGCTGGCACTGAAGCTTTCTTT CASSLSAGTEAFF
TRBJ2-7 TRBV2 - - TGTGCCAGCAAAGTCCGGGAGCCTAAGGGGTTTTTGTACTTC CASKVREPKGFLYF
TRBJ2-5 TRBV5-1 few - TGCGCCAGCAGCTCGATGGTTAGGGAGACCCAGTACTTC CASSSMVRETQYF
TRBJ2-3 TRBV19 - TRBD2 TGTGCCAGTAGAAGTATCAGCACTAGCGGACGGAGGGATACGCAGTATTTT CASRSISTSGRRDTQYF
TRBJ2-2 TRBV2 - - TGTGCCAGCAGCCGAACTAACCCCGACGGGGAGCTGTTTTTT CASSRTNPDGELFF
TRBJ1-1 TRBV10-2 - - TGCGCCAGCAGTCGGGACCGATCGGGAGAAACTGAAGCTTTCTTT CASSRDRSGETEAFF
TRBJ1-1 TRBV27 - TRBD1 TGTGCCAGCAGTTTTCGGGACAGGAGGGGCACTGAAGCTTTCTTT CASSFRDRRGTEAFF
TRBJ2-7 TRBV18 - - TGTGCCAGCTCACCAGCCACCTACGAGCAGTACTTC CASSPATYEQYF
TRBJ2-1 TRBV7-6 - - TGTGCCAGCAGCCCCGCGATAGAAGGAGGTTCCTACAATGAGCAGTTCTTC CASSPAIEGGSYNEQFF
TRBJ2-3 TRBV28 - TRBD2 TGTGCCAGCAGTCAGCAGAATAGCGGGAGAGTTCTGGATACGCAGTATTTT CASSQQNSGRVLDTQYF
TRBJ2-5 TRBV30 once TRBD2 TGTGCCTGGAGTTCCGGTAGCGGGAGGGTGTTAGAGACCCAGTACTTC CAWSSGSGRVLETQYF
TRBJ2-7 TRBV18 - TRBD1 TGTGCCAGCTCACCAGGGGGACAGAACTACGAGCAGTACTTC CASSPGGQNYEQYF
TRBJ1-5 TRBV5-1 few TRBD1 TGCGCCAGCAGCTTGGGCACAGGGGGTCAGCCCCAGCATTTT CASSLGTGGQPQHF
TRBJ1-1 TRBV6-1 medium-sized TRBD1 TGTGCCAGCCTGATACAGGGGGTTGCTGAAGCTTTCTTT CASLIQGVAEAFF
TRBJ2-7 TRBV19 few TRBD1 TGTGCCAGTAGTGTGGGACAGGGGTTCCCCTACGAGCAGTACTTC CASSVGQGFPYEQYF
TRBJ2-5 TRBV4-1 - TRBD1 TGCGCCAGCAGCTACGTACAGGGGGCGAAGACCCAGTACTTC CASSYVQGAKTQYF
TRBJ2-2 TRBV5-1 once - TGCGCCAGCAGCTTAGGGATAAGTGTGCCCGGGGAGCTGTTTTTT CASSLGISVPGELFF
TRBJ2-2 TRBV6-4 - - TGTGCCAGCAGTGACACCCAATATGGGACCGGGGAGCTGTTTTTT CASSDTQYGTGELFF
TRBJ1-5 TRBV15 once TRBD1 TGTGCCACCAGCATCAAACAGGGGCAGCCCCAGCATTTT CATSIKQGQPQHF
TRBJ1-6 TRBV19 once - TGTGCCACCTCGGAACTCCGCGGCCCCCTCCACTTT CATSELRGPLHF
TRBJ2-2 TRBV19 - - TGTGCCAGTAGGGGGACAAACACCGGGGAGCTGTTTTTT CASRGTNTGELFF
TRBJ1-1 TRBV28 - - TGTGCCAGCAGCCGGTCCCTCACTGAAGCTTTCTTT CASSRSLTEAFF
TRBJ1-4 TRBV19 - - TGTGCCAGTAACGCCCTGGGTGCAGCTAATGAAAAACTGTTTTTT CASNALGAANEKLFF
TRBJ2-5 TRBV2 - TRBD2 TGTGCCAGCAACGTAGGGACTAGCGGGGCCCAAGAGACCCAGTACTTC CASNVGTSGAQETQYF